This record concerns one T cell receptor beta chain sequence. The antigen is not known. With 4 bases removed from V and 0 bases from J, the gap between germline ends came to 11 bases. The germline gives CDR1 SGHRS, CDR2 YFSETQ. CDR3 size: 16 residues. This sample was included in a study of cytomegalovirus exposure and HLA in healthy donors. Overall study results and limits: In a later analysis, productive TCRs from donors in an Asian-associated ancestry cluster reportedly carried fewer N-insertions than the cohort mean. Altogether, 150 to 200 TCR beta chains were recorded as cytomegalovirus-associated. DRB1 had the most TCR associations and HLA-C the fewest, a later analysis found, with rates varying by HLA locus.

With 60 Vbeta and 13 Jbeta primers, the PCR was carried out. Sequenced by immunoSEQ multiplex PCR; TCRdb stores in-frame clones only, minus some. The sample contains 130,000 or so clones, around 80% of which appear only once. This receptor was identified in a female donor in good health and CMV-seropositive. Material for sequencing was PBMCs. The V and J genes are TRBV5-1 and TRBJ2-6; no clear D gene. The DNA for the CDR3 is TGCGCCAGCAGCCCCGGTATGAACTCTGGGGCCAACGTCCTGACTTTC. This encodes CASSPGMNSGANVLTF.